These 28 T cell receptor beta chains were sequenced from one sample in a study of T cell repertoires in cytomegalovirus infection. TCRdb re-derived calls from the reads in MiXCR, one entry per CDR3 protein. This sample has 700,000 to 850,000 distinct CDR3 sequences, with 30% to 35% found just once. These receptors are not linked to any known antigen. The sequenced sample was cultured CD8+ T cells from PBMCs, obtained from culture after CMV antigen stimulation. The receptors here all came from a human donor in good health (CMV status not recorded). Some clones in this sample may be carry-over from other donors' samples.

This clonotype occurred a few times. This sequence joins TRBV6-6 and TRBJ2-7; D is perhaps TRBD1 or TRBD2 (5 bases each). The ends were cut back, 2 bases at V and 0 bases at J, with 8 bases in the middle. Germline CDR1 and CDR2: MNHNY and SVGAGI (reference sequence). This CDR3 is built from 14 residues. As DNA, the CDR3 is TGTGCCAGCAGTTACGAGGGGCCCTCCTACGAGCAGTACTTC. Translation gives CASSYEGPSYEQYF.

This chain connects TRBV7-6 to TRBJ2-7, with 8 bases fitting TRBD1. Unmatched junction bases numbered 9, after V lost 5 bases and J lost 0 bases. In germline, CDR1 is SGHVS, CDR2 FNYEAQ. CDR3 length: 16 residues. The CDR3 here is CASSALQGVYSYEQYF. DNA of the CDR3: TGTGCCAGCAGCGCGTTACAGGGGGTTTACTCCTACGAGCAGTACTTC.

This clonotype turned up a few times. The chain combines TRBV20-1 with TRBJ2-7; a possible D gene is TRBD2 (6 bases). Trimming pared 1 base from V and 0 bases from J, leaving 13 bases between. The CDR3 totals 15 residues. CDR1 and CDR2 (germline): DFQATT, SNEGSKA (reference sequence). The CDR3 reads CSARGDSPSSYEQYV. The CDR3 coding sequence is TGCAGTGCTAGAGGGGACTCACCCAGCTCCTACGAGCAGTACGTC.

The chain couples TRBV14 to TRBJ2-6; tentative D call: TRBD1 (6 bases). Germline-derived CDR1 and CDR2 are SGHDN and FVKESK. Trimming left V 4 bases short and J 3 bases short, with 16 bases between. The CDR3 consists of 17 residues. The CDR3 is CASSRPGTRYGANVLTF. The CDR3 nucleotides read TGTGCCAGCAGCCGCCCCGGGACACGCTATGGGGCCAACGTCCTGACTTTC.

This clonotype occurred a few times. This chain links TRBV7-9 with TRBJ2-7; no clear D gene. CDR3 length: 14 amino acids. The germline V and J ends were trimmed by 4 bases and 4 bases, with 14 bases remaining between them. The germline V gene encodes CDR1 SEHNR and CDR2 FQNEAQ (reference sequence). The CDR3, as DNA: TGTGCCAGCAGCTCTCTTCTGACACCGTACGAGCAGTACGTC. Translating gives CASSSLLTPYEQYV.

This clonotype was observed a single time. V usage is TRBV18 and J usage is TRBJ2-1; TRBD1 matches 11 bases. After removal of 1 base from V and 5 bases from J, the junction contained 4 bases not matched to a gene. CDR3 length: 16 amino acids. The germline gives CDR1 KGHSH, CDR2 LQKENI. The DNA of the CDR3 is TGTGCCAGCTCACCACTGGGACAGGGGGTCCACAATGAGCAGTTCTTC. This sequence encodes CASSPLGQGVHNEQFF. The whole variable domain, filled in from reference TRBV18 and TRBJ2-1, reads NAGVMQNPRHLVRRRGQEARLRCSPMKGHSHVYWYRQLPEEGLKFMVYLQKENIIDESGMPKERFSAEFPKEGPSILRIQQVVRGDSAAYFCASSPLGQGVHNEQFFGPGTRLTVL.

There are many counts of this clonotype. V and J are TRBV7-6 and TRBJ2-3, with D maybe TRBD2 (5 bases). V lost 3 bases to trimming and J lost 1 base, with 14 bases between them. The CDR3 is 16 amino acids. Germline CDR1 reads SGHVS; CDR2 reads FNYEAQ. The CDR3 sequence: CASSLTYSEGTDTQYF. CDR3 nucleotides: TGTGCCAGCAGCTTGACCTACTCGGAGGGCACAGATACGCAGTATTTT.

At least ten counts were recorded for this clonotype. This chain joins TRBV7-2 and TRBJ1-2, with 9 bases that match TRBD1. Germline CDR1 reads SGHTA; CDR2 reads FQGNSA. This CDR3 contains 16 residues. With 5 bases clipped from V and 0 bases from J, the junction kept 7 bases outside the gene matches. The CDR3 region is CASSTPGQGANYGYTF. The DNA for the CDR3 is TGTGCCAGCAGCACCCCGGGACAGGGAGCTAACTATGGCTACACCTTC. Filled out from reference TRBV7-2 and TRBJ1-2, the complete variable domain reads GAGVSQSPSNKVTEKGKDVELRCDPISGHTALYWYRQSLGQGLEFLIYFQGNSAPDKSGLPSDRFSAERTGGSVSTLTIQRTQQEDSAVYLCASSTPGQGANYGYTFGSGTRLTVV.

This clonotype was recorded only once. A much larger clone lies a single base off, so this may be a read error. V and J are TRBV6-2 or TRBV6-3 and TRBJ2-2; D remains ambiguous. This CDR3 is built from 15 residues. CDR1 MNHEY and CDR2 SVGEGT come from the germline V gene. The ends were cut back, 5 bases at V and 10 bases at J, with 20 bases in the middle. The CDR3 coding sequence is TGTGCCAGCAGTGCAGGACGAAGGCGCCCCCAGGAGCTGTTTTTT. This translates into CASSAGRRRPQELFF.

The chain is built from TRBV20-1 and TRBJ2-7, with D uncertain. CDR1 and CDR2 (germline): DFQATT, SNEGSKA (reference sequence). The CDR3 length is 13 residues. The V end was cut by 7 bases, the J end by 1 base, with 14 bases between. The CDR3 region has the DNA TGCAGTGTAGGCCCTGATGGATCCTACGAGCAGTACGTC. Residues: CSVGPDGSYEQYV.

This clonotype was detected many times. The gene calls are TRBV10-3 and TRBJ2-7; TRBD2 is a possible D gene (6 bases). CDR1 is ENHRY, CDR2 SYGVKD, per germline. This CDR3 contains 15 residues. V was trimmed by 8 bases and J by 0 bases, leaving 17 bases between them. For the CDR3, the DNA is TGTGCCATCGGAACTGGGACTGCTAGCTCCTACGAGCAGTACGTC. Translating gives CAIGTGTASSYEQYV.

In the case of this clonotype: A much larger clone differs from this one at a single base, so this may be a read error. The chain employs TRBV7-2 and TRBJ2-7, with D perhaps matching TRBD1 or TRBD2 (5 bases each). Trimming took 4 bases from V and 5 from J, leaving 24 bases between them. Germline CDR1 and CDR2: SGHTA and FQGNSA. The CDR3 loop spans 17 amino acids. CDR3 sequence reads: CASSSEGWGALGDEQYF. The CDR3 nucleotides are TGTGCCAGCAGCTCAGAGGGGTGGGGCGCCCTGGGGGACGAGCAGTACTTC.

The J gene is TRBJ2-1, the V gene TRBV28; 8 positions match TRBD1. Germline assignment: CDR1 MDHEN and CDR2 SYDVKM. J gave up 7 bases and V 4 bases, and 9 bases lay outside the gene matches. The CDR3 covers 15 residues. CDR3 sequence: CASSYSRQGWNEQFF. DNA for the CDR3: TGTGCCAGCAGTTATTCCCGACAGGGGTGGAATGAGCAGTTCTTC.

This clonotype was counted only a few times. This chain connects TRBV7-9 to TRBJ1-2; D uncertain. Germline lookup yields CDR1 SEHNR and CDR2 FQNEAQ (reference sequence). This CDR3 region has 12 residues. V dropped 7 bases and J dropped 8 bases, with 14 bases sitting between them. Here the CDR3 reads CASTSGSWGYTF. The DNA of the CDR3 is TGTGCCAGCACCTCGGGTTCATGGGGCTACACCTTC. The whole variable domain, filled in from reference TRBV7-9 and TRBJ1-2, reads DTGVSQNPRHKITKRGQNVTFRCDPISEHNRLYWYRQTLGQGPEFLTYFQNEAQLEKSRLLSDRFSAERPKGSFSTLEIQRTEQGDSAMYLCASTSGSWGYTFGSGTRLTVV.

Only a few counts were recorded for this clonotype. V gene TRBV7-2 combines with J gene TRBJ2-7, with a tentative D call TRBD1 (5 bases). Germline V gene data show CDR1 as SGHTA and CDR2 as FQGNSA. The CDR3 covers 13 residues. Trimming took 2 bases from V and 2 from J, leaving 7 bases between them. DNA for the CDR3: TGTGCCAGCAGCTTACCCAGGGCCTACGAGCAGTACTTC. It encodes CASSLPRAYEQYF.

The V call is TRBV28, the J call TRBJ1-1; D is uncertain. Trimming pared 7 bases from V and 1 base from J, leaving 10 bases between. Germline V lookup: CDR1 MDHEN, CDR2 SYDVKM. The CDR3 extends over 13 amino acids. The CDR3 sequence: CASTLIGNTEAFF. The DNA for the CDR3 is TGTGCCAGCACTCTAATAGGGAACACTGAAGCTTTCTTT.

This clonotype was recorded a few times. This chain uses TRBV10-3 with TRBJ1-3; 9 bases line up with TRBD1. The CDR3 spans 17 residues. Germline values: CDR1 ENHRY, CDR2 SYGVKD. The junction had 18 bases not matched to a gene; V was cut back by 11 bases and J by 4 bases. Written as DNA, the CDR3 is TGTGCCGTCACCGGGACAGGGCTTGAGTACAGAGGAAACACCATATATTTT. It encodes CAVTGTGLEYRGNTIYF.

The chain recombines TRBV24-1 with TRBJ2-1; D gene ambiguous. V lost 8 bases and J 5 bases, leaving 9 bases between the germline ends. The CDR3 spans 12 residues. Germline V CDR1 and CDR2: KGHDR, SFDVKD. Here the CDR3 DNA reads TGTGCCACCACCGCGGCTAACAATGAGCAGTTCTTC. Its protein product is CATTAANNEQFF.

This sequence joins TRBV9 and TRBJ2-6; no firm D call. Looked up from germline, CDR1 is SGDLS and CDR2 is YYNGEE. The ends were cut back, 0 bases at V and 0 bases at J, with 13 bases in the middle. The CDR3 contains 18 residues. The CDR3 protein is CASSVGSSGYSGANVLTF. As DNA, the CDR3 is TGTGCCAGCAGCGTAGGGTCGAGTGGGTACTCTGGGGCCAACGTCCTGACTTTC.

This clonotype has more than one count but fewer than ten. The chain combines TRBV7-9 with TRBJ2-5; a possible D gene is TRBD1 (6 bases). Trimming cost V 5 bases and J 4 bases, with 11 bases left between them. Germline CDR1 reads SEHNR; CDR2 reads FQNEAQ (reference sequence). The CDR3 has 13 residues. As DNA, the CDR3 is TGTGCCAGCAGCGTCGACAGGAGAGAGACCCAGTACTTC. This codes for CASSVDRRETQYF.

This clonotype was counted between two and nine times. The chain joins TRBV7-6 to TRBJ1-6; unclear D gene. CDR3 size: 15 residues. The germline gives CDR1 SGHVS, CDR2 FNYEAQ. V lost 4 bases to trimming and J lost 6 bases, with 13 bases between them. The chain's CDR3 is CASSSTQQFNSPLHF. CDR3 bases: TGTGCCAGCAGCTCGACCCAACAGTTTAATTCACCCCTCCACTTT.

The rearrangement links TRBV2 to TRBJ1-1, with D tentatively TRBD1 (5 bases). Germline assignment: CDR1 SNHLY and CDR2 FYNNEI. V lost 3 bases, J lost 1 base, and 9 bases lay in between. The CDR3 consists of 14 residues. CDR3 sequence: CASSEVQGNTEAFF. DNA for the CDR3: TGTGCCAGCAGTGAGGTGCAGGGGAACACTGAAGCTTTCTTT.

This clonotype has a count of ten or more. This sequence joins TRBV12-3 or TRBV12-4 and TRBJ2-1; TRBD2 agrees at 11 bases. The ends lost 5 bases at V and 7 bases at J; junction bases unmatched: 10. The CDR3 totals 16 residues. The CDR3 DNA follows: TGTGCCAGCAGTCCTGTAGCGGGGGGGCCAGAAAATGAGCAGTTCTTC. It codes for CASSPVAGGPENEQFF.

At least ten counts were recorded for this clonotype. Here the CDR3 DNA reads TGTGCCAGCAGTCAGAATCAGCCCCAGCATTTT. Translating gives CASSQNQPQHF. This chain links TRBV12-3 or TRBV12-4 with TRBJ1-5; D is uncertain. Between the trimmed V and J ends, which lost 5 bases and 4 bases, there was a span of 3 bases. The CDR3 has 11 residues.

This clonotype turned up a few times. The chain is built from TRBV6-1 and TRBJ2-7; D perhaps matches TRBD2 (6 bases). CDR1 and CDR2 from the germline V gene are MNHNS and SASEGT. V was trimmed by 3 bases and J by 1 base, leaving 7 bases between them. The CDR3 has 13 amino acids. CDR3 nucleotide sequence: TGTGCCAGCAGTGAGGGGGGATCCTACGAGCAGTACGTC. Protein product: CASSEGGSYEQYV.

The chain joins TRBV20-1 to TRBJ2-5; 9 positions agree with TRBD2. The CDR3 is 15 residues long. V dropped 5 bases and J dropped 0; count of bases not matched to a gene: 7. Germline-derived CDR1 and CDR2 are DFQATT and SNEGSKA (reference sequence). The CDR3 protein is CSAFRLADYQETQYF. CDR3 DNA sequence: TGCAGTGCTTTCAGACTAGCGGACTACCAAGAGACCCAGTACTTC.

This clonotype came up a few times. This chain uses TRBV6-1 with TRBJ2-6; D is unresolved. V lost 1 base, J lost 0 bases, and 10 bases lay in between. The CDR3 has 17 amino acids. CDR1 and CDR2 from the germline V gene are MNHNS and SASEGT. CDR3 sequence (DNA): TGTGCCAGCAGTGAAGTAGAACGGGTCTCTGGGGCCAACGTCCTGACTTTC. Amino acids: CASSEVERVSGANVLTF.

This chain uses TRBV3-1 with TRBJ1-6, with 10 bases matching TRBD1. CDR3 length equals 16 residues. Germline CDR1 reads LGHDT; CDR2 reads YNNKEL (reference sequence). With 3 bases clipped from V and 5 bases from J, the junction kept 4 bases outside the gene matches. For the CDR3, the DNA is TGTGCCAGCAGCCAGGGACAGGGGTGGAATAATTCACCCCTCCACTTT. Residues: CASSQGQGWNNSPLHF.